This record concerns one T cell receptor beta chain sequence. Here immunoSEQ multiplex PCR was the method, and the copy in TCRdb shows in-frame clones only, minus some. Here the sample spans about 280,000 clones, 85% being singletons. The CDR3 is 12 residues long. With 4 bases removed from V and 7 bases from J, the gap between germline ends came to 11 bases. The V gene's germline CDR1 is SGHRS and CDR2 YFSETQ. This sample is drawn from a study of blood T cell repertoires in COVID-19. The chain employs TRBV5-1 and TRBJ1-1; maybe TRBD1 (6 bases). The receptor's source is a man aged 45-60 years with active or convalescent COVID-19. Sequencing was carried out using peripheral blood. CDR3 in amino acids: CASSPGQLEAFF. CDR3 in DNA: TGCGCCAGCAGCCCCGGACAGCTTGAAGCTTTCTTT. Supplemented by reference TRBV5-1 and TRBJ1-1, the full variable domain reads KAGVTQTPRYLIKTRGQQVTLSCSPISGHRSVSWYQQTPGQGLQFLFEYFSETQRNKGNFPGRFSGRQFSNSRSEMNVSTLELGDSALYLCASSPGQLEAFFGQGTRLTVV.